This TCR beta chain was identified in a study of T-cell reconstitution after alpha-beta-depleted transplantation in children (TCRdb year 2016). Notes on the research overall: T-cell immune reconstitution after TCRalphabeta/CD19-depleted allogeneic hematopoietic cell transplantation in children was quantitatively tracked in the study by means of TCR repertoire profiling. On the study overall, not on this receptor specifically: About two months after transplant, the apparently early recovery of alphabetaT-cell counts reportedly depended on just several hundred clones that had expanded rapidly and came from non-depleted graft cells. The frequencies of hyperexpanded clones fell over the following months, and after one year, T-cell counts and TCRbeta diversity were mostly attributed to newly produced T cells. In some patients, high TCRbeta diversity at day 60 was attributed to recipient T cells and intrathymic progenitors that had survived conditioning.

The library was built by means of PCR. Sequencing used an Illumina HiSeq 2500. To normalize quantification of the TCRbeta repertoire, the TCR libraries were built with molecular barcoding that relied on unique molecular identifiers. In TCRdb, the public reads were trimmed at Q25 with fastp and aligned with MiXCR, with productive beta chains retained. All rows with the same CDR3 protein become a single entry with the most common DNA and genes. The table for this sample lists 15,000 to 20,000 distinct CDR3 sequences; about 5% of them were counted only once. The ten largest clones take up 6.5% to 8.5% of the sample. V was cut back by 0 bases and J by 6 bases, leaving a gap of 6 bases between them. The germline V gene supplies CDR1 SGHDT and CDR2 YYEEEE. The CDR3 numbers 12 residues from cysteine through phenylalanine. The DNA shown is the 36-base CDR3, in frame from base 1. The treatment or condition label of this sample denotes: allogeneic hematopoietic cell transplantation with graft depleted of TCRalphabeta T cells and CD19 B cells. Transplant recipients were children who received TCRalphabeta/CD19-depleted allogeneic hematopoietic cell grafts.

There are many counts of this clonotype. Its binding antigen is unknown. The record has no base qualities; no much larger clone is one base away. This specimen was PBMCs, taken before TCRalphabeta/CD19-depleted stem cell transplant. The source of this sequence is a boy between 10 and 17 years old with acute lymphoblastic leukemia, due to receive a stem cell transplant. The chain is assembled from TRBV5-6 and TRBJ1-1; the D gene assignment is ambiguous. The base sequence is TGTGCCAGCAGCTTGGGTTTGGCTGAAGCTTTCTTT. Its protein is CASSLGLAEAFF.